Reported below is one T cell receptor (beta chain). Its matching antigen is unknown. CDR3 length: 16 residues. This sample was included in a study of Ad26.COV2.S vaccination and SARS-CoV-2 variants. Study context: Ad26.COV2.S given intramuscularly, once or twice 56 days apart.

Study-level results: Non-spike TCR breadth was similar in vaccine and placebo recipients.

Treatment defined: approximately 18 received Ad26.COV2.S at low or high dose, single or two shots; a few received placebo; per-sample allocation not given. The samples were gathered on day 63 after the first injection of vaccine or placebo. The method was immunoSEQ multiplex PCR; TCRdb's version includes in-frame clones alone and lacks a portion of them. The sample includes about 400,000 clones, 83% of them seen just once. The material was peripheral blood, obtained in a trial of Ad26.COV2.S vaccine versus placebo. The chain is built from TRBV21-1 and TRBJ2-7; the table's D call of TRBD2 was not tested on the DNA. TRBV21-1 is described as a pseudogene. The receptor was derived from a person aged 18 to 59 who received the Ad26.COV2.S COVID-19 vaccine or a placebo. The CDR3 reads CASSKKLGPPTGEQYF. Here the CDR3 DNA reads TGTGCCAGCAGCAAAAAGCTCGGCCCTCCTACGGGGGAGCAGTACTTC.